The 25 T cell receptor beta chains in this list originate from one sample, sequenced in a study of PD-1 blockade in classical Hodgkin lymphoma. Repertoires were generated with immunoSEQ multiplex PCR, while TCRdb's copy carries only in-frame clones and drops some. Seen here are around 27,000 clones, more than 75% observed once, and the top ten hold around 10%. Each patient's relapse followed autologous stem cell transplantation, and brentuximab vedotin exposure varied. This sample comprised peripheral blood mononuclear cells (PBMCs), obtained before the second cycle of nivolumab. All receptors derive from a human donor with classical Hodgkin lymphoma.

This clone was seen only a few times. This chain joins TRBV7-8 and TRBJ1-3, with 7 bases identical to TRBD1. J was trimmed by 1 base and V by 4 bases; bases with no gene match: 1. Germline CDR1 reads SGHVS; CDR2 reads FQNEAQ. The CDR3 extends over 14 amino acids. CDR3 in DNA: TGTGCCAGCAGCTACAGGGGTTCTGGAAACACCATATATTTT. As protein: CASSYRGSGNTIYF.

The CDR3 sequence: CASSYSSEAFF. In DNA, the CDR3 is TGTGCCAGCAGTTACTCTAGTGAAGCTTTCTTT. The rearrangement uses TRBV6-5 and TRBJ1-1; D is undetermined. CDR1 is MNHEY and CDR2 is SVGAGI in the germline V gene. V gave up 0 bases and J gave up 7 bases, with 3 bases separating them. The CDR3 length is 11 residues.

The chain combines TRBV10-3 with TRBJ1-3, with no clear D. V lost 3 bases and J lost 2, with 8 bases in between. The CDR3 has 14 residues. CDR1 and CDR2 (germline): ENHRY, SYGVKD. The CDR3 sequence is CAISELGAGNTIYF. Here the CDR3 DNA reads TGTGCCATCAGTGAACTGGGTGCTGGAAACACCATATATTTT.

The chain has TRBV15 and TRBJ2-2, with D hard to call. Germline values: CDR1 LNHNV, CDR2 YYDKDF (reference sequence). The CDR3 runs 13 residues. The V end lost 0 bases, the J end lost 6 bases, and 5 bases lay between the germline ends. CDR3 region: CATSRDLAGELFF. The DNA for the CDR3 is TGTGCCACCAGCAGAGACCTGGCCGGGGAGCTGTTTTTT.

The gene calls are TRBV9 and TRBJ2-1, with D possibly matching TRBD2 (6 bases). This CDR3 spans 18 amino acids. The ends were cut back, 0 bases at V and 4 bases at J, with 20 bases in the middle. Germline lookup yields CDR1 SGDLS and CDR2 YYNGEE. CDR3 protein: CASSVGPWRAPYYNEQFF. For the CDR3, the DNA is TGTGCCAGCAGCGTAGGGCCCTGGAGGGCCCCCTATTACAATGAGCAGTTCTTC.

The V call is TRBV6-4, the J call TRBJ1-2, with D possibly being TRBD1 (6 bases). Trimming pared 11 bases from V and 8 bases from J, leaving 24 bases between. CDR3 size: 14 residues. Germline V gene sequence: CDR1 MRHNA, CDR2 SNTAGT. DNA of the CDR3: TGTGCCTCAACTCCCCGGGGGGCGGAACAGGGCTACACCTTC. Translation: CASTPRGAEQGYTF.

The J gene is TRBJ2-7, the V gene TRBV4-3; 14 bases agree with TRBD2. This CDR3 has 15 residues. Germline trimming cut 4 bases from V and 2 bases from J; bases unmatched to any gene: 1. CDR1 LGHNA and CDR2 YSLEER come from the germline V gene. CDR3 sequence: CASSLGLAGAYEQYF. The CDR3 region has the DNA TGCGCCAGCAGCCTGGGACTAGCGGGGGCCTACGAGCAGTACTTC.

In its sample, this clone was seen once. This chain uses TRBV11-2 with TRBJ2-7; the match to TRBD1 covers 8 bases. The germline gives CDR1 SGHAT, CDR2 FQNNGV. CDR3 length: 13 residues. Trimming at V came to 2 bases and at J to 6 bases, leaving 3 bases not matched to a gene. CDR3 sequence (DNA): TGTGCCAGCAGCTTAAGACAGGGGATCGAGCAGTACTTC. Protein: CASSLRQGIEQYF.

V usage is TRBV18 and J usage is TRBJ2-2; 8 positions agree with TRBD1. After removal of 3 bases from V and 5 bases from J, the junction contained 11 bases not matched to a gene. There are 17 residues in the CDR3. Germline assignment: CDR1 KGHSH and CDR2 LQKENI. CDR3 bases: TGTGCCAGCTCACCCTCCCAGGGGGCAGATCTAACCGGGGAGCTGTTTTTT. Translating gives CASSPSQGADLTGELFF.

This chain links TRBV14 with TRBJ1-6; possibly TRBD1 for D (5 bases). The germline gives CDR1 SGHDN, CDR2 FVKESK. Trimming removed 4 bases from V and 6 bases from J, with 34 bases in between. The CDR3 sequence is 22 residues long. CDR3 in DNA: TGTGCCAGCAGCCCCCTTGCCTCTTCTCGCCCGGGACTAGGTGGGGGTAATTCACCCCTCCACTTT. Translation: CASSPLASSRPGLGGGNSPLHF.

The chain links TRBV4-2 to TRBJ2-3; no firm D call. The ends were cut back, 0 bases at V and 4 bases at J, with 14 bases in the middle. Looked up from germline, CDR1 is LGHNA and CDR2 is YNFKEQ. The CDR3 runs 16 residues. The CDR3 DNA reads TGTGCCAGCAGCCAAGATCGTAACGGTGGGGCAGATACGCAGTATTTT. It encodes CASSQDRNGGADTQYF.

The chain joins TRBV15 to TRBJ2-5, with D maybe TRBD2 (5 bases). CDR1 and CDR2 from the germline V gene are LNHNV and YYDKDF (reference sequence). V was cut by 8 bases and J by 5 bases, with 12 bases left in between. The CDR3 is made up of 12 amino acids. The CDR3 coding sequence is TGTGCCACCGTGGCCGGCGGGGAGACCCAGTACTTC. Amino acids: CATVAGGETQYF.

V usage is TRBV7-3 and J usage is TRBJ1-6; tentatively, D is TRBD1 (5 bases). Germline assignment: CDR1 SGHTA and CDR2 FQGTGA. Trimming removed 3 bases at V and 1 base at J, with 10 bases between. The CDR3 totals 16 residues. The CDR3 here is CASSLEGRSYNSPLHF. CDR3 nucleotides: TGTGCCAGCAGCTTGGAGGGGAGATCCTATAATTCACCCCTCCACTTT.

The chain carries TRBV7-9 and TRBJ1-2; TRBD1 aligns across 11 bases. CDR1 and CDR2 (germline): SEHNR, FQNEAQ (reference sequence). The J segment lost 8 bases and the V segment lost 4 bases, leaving 18 bases of the junction unmatched. There are 18 residues in the CDR3. CDR3 in DNA: TGTGCCAGCAGCTCAACCTCCCGGGACAGGGGGGGATCAGGAGGCTACACCTTC. This codes for CASSSTSRDRGGSGGYTF. The complete variable domain, with remaining parts taken from reference TRBV7-9 and TRBJ1-2, reads DTGVSQNPRHKITKRGQNVTFRCDPISEHNRLYWYRQTLGQGPEFLTYFQNEAQLEKSRLLSDRFSAERPKGSFSTLEIQRTEQGDSAMYLCASSSTSRDRGGSGGYTFGSGTRLTVV.

The chain employs TRBV12-5 and TRBJ1-4, with D maybe TRBD1 (5 bases). CDR3 size: 16 residues. The germline CDR1 and CDR2 sequences are LGHNT and FRNRAP. V lost 0 bases to trimming and J lost 4 bases, with 12 bases between them. In nucleotides, the CDR3 is TGTGCTAGTGGTTTGGTCCAGGGATTTAATAATGAAAAACTGTTTTTT. Translating gives CASGLVQGFNNEKLFF.

This sequence joins TRBV6-5 and TRBJ2-1; D is undetermined. CDR1 MNHEY and CDR2 SVGAGI come from the germline V gene. Trimming removed 4 bases at V and 4 bases at J, with 8 bases between. The CDR3 loop spans 13 amino acids. CDR3 protein: CASSLYQYNEQFF. CDR3 nucleotides: TGTGCCAGCAGTTTGTACCAGTACAATGAGCAGTTCTTC.

This chain links TRBV6-6 with TRBJ2-1; 9 nucleotides agree with TRBD1. CDR1 MNHNY and CDR2 SVGAGI come from the germline V gene (reference sequence). This CDR3 spans 13 amino acids. V shed 6 bases, J shed 5 bases, and the junction held 2 bases outside the gene matches. The CDR3 reads CASSRDRDNEQFF. DNA of the CDR3: TGTGCCAGCAGCCGGGACAGGGACAATGAGCAGTTCTTC.

V gene TRBV6-5 combines with J gene TRBJ2-7, with D possibly called TRBD1 or TRBD2 (5 bases each). This CDR3 is 13 amino acids long. Per the germline V gene, CDR1 is MNHEY and CDR2 is SVGAGI. The V and J ends lost 2 bases and 2 bases respectively, with 7 bases between them. This CDR3 reads CASSYPGPYEQYF. CDR3 bases: TGTGCCAGCAGTTACCCGGGACCCTACGAGCAGTACTTC.

The gene calls are TRBV5-1 and TRBJ1-6, with D unresolved. The V gene's germline CDR1 is SGHRS and CDR2 YFSETQ. The length of the CDR3 is 15 residues. Trimming pared 0 bases from V and 7 bases from J, leaving 11 bases between. CDR3 DNA sequence: TGCGCCAGCAGCTTGGCGGGGAAGAGCAATTCACCCCTCCACTTT. Its protein is CASSLAGKSNSPLHF.

This clone was detected a few times. This chain uses TRBV6-1 with TRBJ1-5, with 7 bases matching TRBD1. CDR1 and CDR2 from the germline V gene are MNHNS and SASEGT. The trim removed 4 bases at V and 4 bases at J, leaving 4 bases unmatched. The CDR3 covers 14 residues. The CDR3 sequence is CASSVTGENQPQHF. CDR3 DNA sequence: TGTGCCAGCAGTGTAACAGGGGAAAATCAGCCCCAGCATTTT.

In this sample, this clone turned up a few times. The rearrangement links TRBV6-5 to TRBJ2-7, with D tentatively TRBD2 (5 bases). The CDR3 loop spans 11 amino acids. CDR1 is MNHEY, CDR2 SVGAGI, per germline. Trimming removed 10 bases at V and 4 bases at J, with 11 bases between. CDR3 coding DNA: TGTGCCATCGGGCCGGGGTACGAGCAGTACTTC. Translated, it gives CAIGPGYEQYF.

CDR3 nucleotide sequence: TGTGCCAGCAGTTTACGACCAGGAGTCGCTGAAGCTTTCTTT. It translates to CASSLRPGVAEAFF. The chain employs TRBV28 and TRBJ1-1, with D unclear. CDR3 size: 14 residues. Germline V CDR1 and CDR2: MDHEN, SYDVKM. Trimming took off 2 bases at V and 6 bases at J, with 13 bases between the two ends.

This clone appeared once. The chain carries TRBV7-2 and TRBJ1-1; D is possibly TRBD1 (6 bases). CDR3 length equals 14 residues. The ends were cut back, 2 bases at V and 8 bases at J, with 15 bases in the middle. In germline, CDR1 is SGHTA, CDR2 FQGNSA. DNA for the CDR3: TGTGCCAGCAGCTTATGGACGGGGGCCTGGGAAGCTTTCTTT. It specifies CASSLWTGAWEAFF. Combining the CDR3 with reference TRBV7-2 and TRBJ1-1 gives the whole variable domain GAGVSQSPSNKVTEKGKDVELRCDPISGHTALYWYRQSLGQGLEFLIYFQGNSAPDKSGLPSDRFSAERTGGSVSTLTIQRTQQEDSAVYLCASSLWTGAWEAFFGQGTRLTVV.

The rearrangement links TRBV28 to TRBJ2-5; 11 bases fit TRBD2. Germline CDR1 MDHEN, CDR2 SYDVKM. The CDR3 consists of 16 residues. The V and J ends lost 3 bases and 3 bases, in that order; junction bases with no gene match: 6. The CDR3 DNA reads TGTGCCAGCAGTTTCAGGGCTAGCGGGGGGAAAGAGACCCAGTACTTC. Translating gives CASSFRASGGKETQYF.

The chain couples TRBV5-1 to TRBJ2-1, with 13 bases aligning to TRBD2. Trimming took 4 bases from V and 0 from J; bases not matched to a gene: 7. The CDR3 is 18 residues long. The germline V gene encodes CDR1 SGHRS and CDR2 YFSETQ. CDR3: CASSPGLAGVYSYNEQFF. The CDR3 region has the DNA TGCGCCAGCAGCCCTGGACTAGCGGGGGTCTACTCCTACAATGAGCAGTTCTTC.